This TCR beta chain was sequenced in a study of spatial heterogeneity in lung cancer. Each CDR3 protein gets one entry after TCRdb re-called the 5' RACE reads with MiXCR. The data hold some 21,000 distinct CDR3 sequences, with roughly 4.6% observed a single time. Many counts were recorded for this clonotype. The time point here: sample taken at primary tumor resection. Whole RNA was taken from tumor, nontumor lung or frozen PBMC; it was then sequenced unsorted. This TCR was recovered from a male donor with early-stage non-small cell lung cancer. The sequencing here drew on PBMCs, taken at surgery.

The CDR3 reads CASKPDGGMNTEAFF. CDR3 bases: TGTGCCAGCAAGCCAGACGGTGGGATGAACACTGAAGCTTTCTTT. The V call is TRBV6-5, the J call TRBJ1-1; D unclear. Germline loops: CDR1 MNHEY, CDR2 SVGAGI. V dropped 7 bases and J dropped 0 bases, with 15 bases sitting between them. The CDR3 covers 15 residues.